This T cell receptor (beta chain) was retrieved from a study of PD-L1 blockade in urothelial cancer. Trimming cost V 4 bases and J 0 bases, with 10 bases left between them. In germline, CDR1 is LNHDA, CDR2 SQIVND (reference sequence). The length of the CDR3 is 14 residues. The method was immunoSEQ multiplex PCR; TCRdb's version includes in-frame clones alone and lacks a portion of them. The data contain over 75,000 clones, more than 70% of them seen just once; the ten biggest clones take up 0.97%. Regarding time point: pretreatment peripheral blood. This clone was counted a single time. This sequence originates from a woman of 80 years or more with urothelial cancer. The chain uses TRBV19 and TRBJ2-7; no clear D gene. This material consisted of PBMCs, taken around atezolizumab (anti-PD-L1) treatment. CDR3 sequence: CASSKLLSSYEQYF. CDR3 sequence (DNA): TGTGCCAGTAGTAAGCTCCTAAGCTCCTACGAGCAGTACTTC. The variable domain in full, with the rest retrieved from reference TRBV19 and TRBJ2-7, is DGGITQSPKYLFRKEGQNVTLSCEQNLNHDAMYWYRQDPGQGLRLIYYSQIVNDFQKGDIAEGYSVSREKKESFPLTVTSAQKNPTAFYLCASSKLLSSYEQYFGPGTRLTVT.